This T cell receptor (beta chain) is from a study of chemoradiotherapy in HPV16-positive cancers (dated by TCRdb to the early 2020s). Regarding the research as a whole: Using functional T-cell assays on cells from a couple of HPV16-positive patients, the researchers defined candidate HPV-specific T-cell clones and common TCR motifs. Whether T-cell immunity against the HPV oncoproteins E6 and E7 changes during chemoradiotherapy and whether survival is affected by this immunity were examined in the study. Next, the candidate HPV-specific TCRs and motifs were followed in TCR repertoires from around 87 patients with HPV-related cancers. What the work shows at the level of the full study, not this receptor alone: Expansion of candidate HPV-specific clones and E7-related TCR motifs was observed in the tumor microenvironment during treatment, whereas no such expansion was observed for non-HPV-specific T cells. In HPV16-positive patients, expansion of HPV-responsive T cells during chemoradiotherapy was associated with improved recurrence-free survival. The functional definition of HPV-specific T cells was derived from only two HPV16-positive patients, and the survival association was reported for HPV16-positive patients.

This clone came up a few times. Its antigen remains unidentified. Base qualities are not recorded, but no much larger clone differs from it by a single base. Repertoires were sampled multiple times during chemoradiotherapy, which allowed clonal expansion in the tumor microenvironment to be followed. V and J are truncated by 1 base and 3 bases respectively, leaving an intervening sequence of 11 bases. CDR1 and CDR2, per the germline V gene, are MGHRA and YSYEKL. Including cysteine and phenylalanine, the CDR3 has 15 amino acids. Only the CDR3 portion is preserved as DNA: 45 bases, with reading frame beginning at the first base. Library method: the immunoSEQ multiplex PCR assay. Sourced from immuneACCESS, this table was stored by TCRdb with only in-frame sequences that have V and J called. A share of the clones is absent; for the studies checked, an unresolved V gene accounts for under half, and the remainder has no known explanation. This sample comprises about 22,000 clones, roughly 92% of them detected only once. Roughly a sixth of the sample is taken by the ten largest.

The sequenced sample was blood, obtained from a patient who underwent chemoradiotherapy. This receptor was identified in a human donor with HPV-associated anogenital cancer. The V and J segments used are TRBV4-1 and TRBJ2-3; possibly the D gene is TRBD2, per 6 matching bases. The CDR3 is CASSQVTGRTDTQYF. The nucleotide sequence reads as follows: TGCGCCAGCAGCCAAGTTACCGGGAGAACAGATACGCAGTATTTT.